This T cell receptor beta chain was captured in a study of Ad26.COV2.S vaccination and SARS-CoV-2 variants. General study results and limits: Measures of TCR breadth and depth may have fallen short of total T cell responses. Measurement of non-spike TCR breadth gave similar results in vaccine and placebo recipients. Recipients given vaccine exceeded placebo recipients in spike-specific TCR breadth. Substantial response breadth was reportedly seen for spike-specific CD8+ and CD4+ T cells after vaccination.

The CDR3 spans 14 residues. The V end was cut by 6 bases, the J end by 0 bases, with 10 bases between. In germline, CDR1 is SNHLY, CDR2 FYNNEI. Produced via immunoSEQ multiplex PCR; TCRdb's table is partial and in-frame only. The sample lists 300,000 to 400,000 clones; 90% to 95% were seen once. Comments on this clone: Its cognate antigen is unknown.

This receptor was taken from a human donor who had recovered from COVID-19. The sample here was peripheral blood, taken after recovery from COVID-19. V is TRBV2 and J is TRBJ2-3, with D tentatively TRBD1 (6 bases). In DNA form, the CDR3 reads TGTGCCAGCAGATGGACAGATAGCACAGATACGCAGTATTTT. Its protein is CASRWTDSTDTQYF. Full variable domain (rest looked up from reference TRBV2 and TRBJ2-3): EPEVTQTPSHQVTQMGQEVILRCVPISNHLYFYWYRQILGQKVEFLVSFYNNEISEKSEIFDDQFSVERPDGSNFTLKIRSTKLEDSAMYFCASRWTDSTDTQYFGPGTRLTVL.